Listed below are T cell receptor beta chains from one sample, sequenced in a study of regulatory T cells in long-lasting Graves disease. TCRdb itself ran the multiplex PCR reads through MiXCR, one entry per CDR3 protein. The data hold under 450,000 distinct CDR3 sequences, with approximately 12% observed a single time. The data were also submitted as part of a second study, on T cells in Graves' hyperthyroidism and ophthalmopathy.

This specimen was peripheral blood mononuclear cells (PBMCs), taken at new diagnosis, from a patient treated with antithyroid drugs. The source is a woman between 18 and 29 years old with Graves disease. Both conserved end residues are trimmed from each CDR3. D genes are given only for firm matches. Not all rows give a size; the values are once, few, many and, for expanded clones, a class.

V gene: TRBV28
D gene: TRBD1
clone size: many
CDR3 protein: ASTQGDYEQY

V gene: TRBV28
D gene: TRBD2
clone size: many
CDR3 protein: ASSPYGGGRDIQY

V gene: TRBV24-1
D gene: TRBD2
clone size: many
CDR3 protein: ATRSGTSGTLSYNEQF

V gene: TRBV30
D gene: TRBD1
clone size: many
CDR3 protein: AWSIQGVGTQY

V gene: TRBV12-3/TRBV12-4
D gene: .
clone size: many
CDR3 protein: ASTAPRDTEAF

V gene: TRBV6-1
D gene: TRBD2
clone size: many
CDR3 protein: ASRGAGGVNEQF

V gene: TRBV5-8
D gene: .
clone size: .
CDR3 protein: ASSLKSTGGKFYEQY

V gene: TRBV19
D gene: .
clone size: .
CDR3 protein: ASSIPEEGPNGYT

V gene: TRBV10-3
D gene: TRBD1
clone size: many
CDR3 protein: AISERTGGATGANVLT

V gene: TRBV4-1
D gene: TRBD1
clone size: .
CDR3 protein: ASSQRTGQNYGYT

V gene: TRBV19
D gene: .
clone size: .
CDR3 protein: ASSILFNYGYT

V gene: TRBV19
D gene: .
clone size: few
CDR3 protein: ASTDDGSLYSNYGYT

V gene: TRBV15
D gene: .
clone size: few
CDR3 protein: ATSTWTGNTGELF

V gene: TRBV4-3
D gene: .
clone size: .
CDR3 protein: ASSRRKGGNTEAF

V gene: TRBV5-1
D gene: TRBD2
clone size: few
CDR3 protein: ASTPGTSVQTQY

V gene: TRBV7-9
D gene: TRBD2
clone size: .
CDR3 protein: ASIPGGTTGEPF

V gene: TRBV7-8
D gene: .
clone size: few
CDR3 protein: ASSRLRRDKGALNYGYT

V gene: TRBV2
D gene: TRBD1
clone size: .
CDR3 protein: ASSSRQGGTDTQY

V gene: TRBV29-1
D gene: TRBD1
clone size: many
CDR3 protein: SVGLTGSSNQPQH

V gene: TRBV11-2
D gene: .
clone size: many
CDR3 protein: ASSQTRVETQY

V gene: TRBV20-1
D gene: .
clone size: many
CDR3 protein: SAVNEADWAGNEQF

V gene: TRBV16
D gene: .
clone size: .
CDR3 protein: ASSQFLSYPIEGFYGYT

V gene: TRBV4-1
D gene: .
clone size: .
CDR3 protein: ASSQGTIGNTIY

V gene: TRBV3-1
D gene: TRBD1
clone size: many
CDR3 protein: ASSQVGSRDRGASDEKLF

V gene: TRBV19
D gene: .
clone size: few
CDR3 protein: ASSIDGPALFVGAKNIQY